This T cell receptor (beta chain) is drawn from a study of blood T cell repertoires in COVID-19. For the study at large: The cDNA or gDNA used as material had been derived from T cells, B-cell-depleted T cells, or PBMCs.

Authors' methods: For nucleated cells, counts were estimated from reference gene primer amplification. The repertoire was sequenced with immunoSEQ multiplex PCR; TCRdb's copy has only in-frame clones and lacks some. V, J and clone size derive from that table, while D and trimming were established from the DNA sequence. The sample has approximately 28,000 clones, around 92% seen once. Patients of the Seattle cohort, enrolled during active infection, were followed longitudinally. With 2 bases removed from V and 9 bases from J, the gap between germline ends came to 14 bases. From germline, CDR1 is GTSNPN and CDR2 SVGIG (reference sequence). The CDR3 consists of 13 residues.

The material sequenced was peripheral blood. This sequence was found in a woman in her 70s with COVID-19, enrolled during active disease. The chain joins TRBV30 to TRBJ1-5; the D is unclear. CDR3 residues: CAWSYLAPGPQHF. The CDR3 DNA is TGTGCCTGGAGTTATCTAGCCCCGGGGCCCCAGCATTTT. The full variable domain, in which reference TRBV30 and TRBJ1-5 provide the parts outside the CDR3, is SQTIHQWPATLVQPVGSPLSLECTVEGTSNPNLYWYRQAAGRGLQLLFYSVGIGQISSEVPQNLSASRPQDRQFILSSKKLLLSDSGFYLCAWSYLAPGPQHFGDGTRLSIL.